This T cell receptor (beta chain) appears in the sequencing data of a study of beta chain features in type 1 diabetes (dated by TCRdb to the late 2010s). Looking at the study overall: Patients and healthy donors did not differ in mean age, gender distribution, total cell number or subset yield. The study compared TCRB repertoires of sorted circulating CD4+ T cell subsets between recently diagnosed type 1 diabetes patients and matched healthy donors. Whereas all 28 donors provided naive and central memory subsets, regulatory and stem cell-like memory subsets were isolated from just 8 patients and about 8 healthy donors. Across all samples, fewer than 110,000,000 sorted cells were examined, and cell number per subset correlated strongly with RNA yield.

From a lookup of the germline V gene (reference sequence), CDR1 and CDR2 are SGHNT and YYREEE. Trimming accounts for 5 bases at V and 3 bases at J, while the number of junction bases matched to no gene is 10. Spanning cysteine to phenylalanine, the CDR3 consists of 16 amino acids. Only the CDR3 part of the read is kept: 48 bases, read in frame from the first base. This clone was counted a few times. Which antigen it targets is not known. No much larger clone is present one base from it, and per-base qualities are unavailable. From each donor, a single peripheral blood sample of about 110 mL on average was drawn into heparinised tubes. A BD FACSAria II and a panel including CD45RO, CCR7, CD25, CD127, CD95 and CD27 were used to sort naive, central memory, regulatory and stem cell-like memory CD4+ T cells. Every sorted population had a purity above 95%. Right away, PBMCs were isolated by Lymphoprep density gradient centrifugation and were stained directly, with no culture step. So that batch effects would be minimized, each experiment stained and sorted samples in pairs, pairing one healthy donor with one patient.

The research as a whole found: Because cDNA was sequenced instead of genomic DNA, highly expressing activated cells could be over-represented, though the groups showed no difference in activation or CD3 levels. Shorter templates might have been favored by PCR, but patient and control samples were amplified and corrected together, so both groups would have been affected equally by any skew. Type 1 diabetes patients showed a moderate but significant shortening of TCRB CDR3 length in all four CD4+ subsets. Patients with type 1 diabetes made fewer insertions and deleted more nucleotides at VDJ recombination sites, implying thymic rearrangement abnormalities. Because small numbers of individuals were included in the HLA sub-analyses, any influence of HLA type on TCRB rearrangement was left unresolved. Naive, central memory and regulatory TCRB repertoires appeared more similar among patients than among healthy donors.

The entire isolated RNA was reverse transcribed using the High Capacity cDNA Reverse Transcription Kit, and thus expressed TCRB transcripts were sequenced. Naive, central memory and regulatory T cell samples underwent deep immunoSEQ sequencing, averaging about 3.57 million total reads per sample. After sorted cells were lysed in RLT buffer, RNA was extracted with DNase-treated RNeasy Micro or Mini kits, with the choice depending on cell number. Each cell subset was processed separately to prevent cross-contamination, with patient and healthy donor samples processed together. Using the immunoSEQ multiplex PCR, TCRB sequences were amplified from cDNA into 87-bp fragments spanning the CDR3 region. The amplicons were sequenced using the Illumina HiSeq platform. Concerning the study's data processing: Synthetic template baselines were used to correct PCR bias computationally, reads within Hamming distance 2 were collapsed together, and singletons that could not be merged were discarded. Reads were aligned against IMGT so that V, D and J genes, CDR3 length and insertions or deletions at six rearrangement sites could be assigned. Clonotype counts were normalized to sorted cell number within each subset before computing true diversity and Gini coefficients with the tcR R package. The overlap coefficient, calculated on TCRB nucleotide sequences, was used to quantify repertoire sharing. In TCRdb, the immuneACCESS table is reduced to in-frame sequences with V and J assigned. These tables do not hold every clone; where another copy was compared, an unresolved V gene accounts for under half, and the others remain unexplained. V and J calls and clone size are those listed in that table; D and trimming were worked out from the DNA. This sample is represented by a few hundred thousand clones; approximately 10% of them were singletons. Over 1% of the sample belongs to the ten largest clones.

This TCR derives from a man aged 18 to 30 in good health. Recombination joined TRBV5-4 with TRBJ1-1, with 10 bases aligning to TRBD1. Sequenced sample: central memory CD4+ T cells from blood. The CDR3 region: CASRKRTGGPDTEAFF. The DNA reads as follows: TGTGCCAGCAGGAAGCGGACAGGGGGGCCGGACACTGAAGCTTTCTTT.